The next 22 T cell receptor beta chains were all read from a single sample in a study of cytomegalovirus exposure and HLA in healthy donors. Primers for the PCR totalled 60 Vbeta and 13 Jbeta. TCRdb keeps only in-frame clones here, not all; method: immunoSEQ multiplex PCR. Of 90,000 to 130,000 clones listed, nearly 80% are singletons. Sequences were obtained from PBMCs. All receptors come from a young woman in good health and CMV-seronegative.

This clone came up once. This chain connects TRBV21-1 to TRBJ1-2; TRBD1 reflects the table's D call only, with no check against the DNA. TRBV21-1 is tagged as a pseudogene. The CDR3 is 14 amino acids. CDR3 bases: TGTGCCGGCAGCATCTTAACAGGGCGGCATGGCTACACCTTC. This sequence encodes CAGSILTGRHGYTF.

This clone has only a few counts. The CDR3 DNA sequence: TGTGCCAGCAGGACCGGGACAGGGGGTTGGCAGCCCCAGCATTTT. Amino acid sequence: CASRTGTGGWQPQHF. V is TRBV28 and J is TRBJ1-5; 11 bases agree with TRBD1. With 6 bases clipped from V and 7 bases from J, the junction kept 8 bases outside the gene matches. The CDR3 spans 15 residues. Germline V lookup: CDR1 MDHEN, CDR2 SYDVKM. The variable domain in full, with the rest retrieved from reference TRBV28 and TRBJ1-5, is DVKVTQSSRYLVKRTGEKVFLECVQDMDHENMFWYRQDPGLGLRLIYFSYDVKMKEKGDIPEGYSVSREKKERFSLILESASTNQTSMYLCASRTGTGGWQPQHFGDGTRLSIL.

V usage is TRBV20-1 and J usage is TRBJ2-1; TRBD2 is a possible D gene (5 bases). The CDR3 length is 10 residues. Germline V lookup: CDR1 DFQATT, CDR2 SNEGSKA (reference sequence). Trimming stripped 8 bases from V and 6 bases from J, with 8 bases between. CDR3 in DNA: TGCAGTTCCACTAGCAATGAGCAGTTCTTC. Its protein product is CSSTSNEQFF.

This chain joins TRBV2 and TRBJ1-1; TRBD1 aligns across 7 bases. The length of the CDR3 is 16 residues. With V trimmed by 8 bases and J by 0 bases, 12 bases remained unmatched. CDR1 and CDR2 (germline): SNHLY, FYNNEI. The CDR3 nucleotides are TGTGCCAGCGGTGCCCCACAGGGGTTCATGAACACTGAAGCTTTCTTT. Its translation: CASGAPQGFMNTEAFF.

The chain uses TRBV6-5 and TRBJ1-6; D is ambiguous. This CDR3 has 12 residues. Between the trimmed V and J ends, which lost 3 bases and 6 bases, there was a span of 3 bases. Germline V gene data show CDR1 as MNHEY and CDR2 as SVGAGI. In DNA form, the CDR3 reads TGTGCCAGCAGTTATATTAATTCACCCCTCCACTTT. The encoded protein is CASSYINSPLHF.

V and J are TRBV27 and TRBJ1-4; D might be TRBD1 (6 bases). This CDR3 is built from 13 residues. V shed 3 bases and J shed 12 bases, with 14 bases lying between them. Germline lookup yields CDR1 MNHEY and CDR2 SMNVEV (reference sequence). The chain's CDR3 is CASSFEHRAELFF. CDR3 nucleotides: TGTGCCAGCAGTTTCGAGCACAGGGCGGAACTGTTTTTT.

The chain combines TRBV5-5 with TRBJ1-5; the D is unclear. The CDR3 length is 14 residues. CDR1 and CDR2 from the germline V gene are SGHKS and YYEKEE (reference sequence). V dropped 0 bases and J dropped 5 bases, with 9 bases sitting between them. The DNA of the CDR3 is TGTGCCAGCAGCTTGGAACGCTATGATCAGCCCCAGCATTTT. This translates into CASSLERYDQPQHF.

This clone has a single count. The same CDR3 arises from other DNA sequences in this sample as well. V is TRBV7-2 and J is TRBJ2-7; D gene ambiguous. The V and J ends lost 5 bases and 4 bases respectively, with 6 bases between them. This CDR3 is 11 amino acids long. CDR1 and CDR2 from the germline V gene are SGHTA and FQGNSA. CDR3 sequence reads: CASSLLYEQYF. The CDR3 nucleotides read TGTGCCAGCAGCCTCCTATACGAGCAGTACTTC.

The rearrangement links TRBV4-3 to TRBJ2-5, with TRBD1 as a possible D gene (6 bases). Germline V gives CDR1 LGHNA, CDR2 YSLEER. Trimming removed 4 bases from V and 2 bases from J, with 8 bases in between. This CDR3 has 13 amino acids. The CDR3 DNA reads TGCGCCAGCAGCCCGACAGGACAAGAGACCCAGTACTTC. It yields the protein CASSPTGQETQYF.

V is TRBV18 and J is TRBJ2-7; tentative D call: TRBD2 (5 bases). CDR1 and CDR2 from the germline V gene are KGHSH and LQKENI. V lost 3 bases and J 6 bases, leaving 18 bases between the germline ends. This CDR3 comprises 15 residues. The CDR3 sequence: CASSPSRGEGGEQYF. The DNA of the CDR3 is TGTGCCAGCTCACCCTCCCGTGGTGAGGGCGGCGAGCAGTACTTC.

The V call is TRBV28, the J call TRBJ2-5; 15 nucleotides line up with TRBD2. J lost 5 bases, V lost 5 bases, and 6 bases had no gene match. CDR3 length: 16 amino acids. Germline values: CDR1 MDHEN, CDR2 SYDVKM. CDR3 in DNA: TGTGCCAGCAGTCCAGGACTAGCGGGGGGGCGGGAGACCCAGTACTTC. It codes for CASSPGLAGGRETQYF.

The rearrangement links TRBV6-6 to TRBJ2-3; 8 bases agree with TRBD2. This CDR3 is built from 16 residues. Germline-derived CDR1 and CDR2 are MNHNY and SVGAGI (reference sequence). V shed 6 bases, J shed 8 bases, and the junction held 16 bases outside the gene matches. CDR3 amino acids: CASSLRGSGDGGTQYF. The CDR3 bases are TGTGCCAGCAGCCTGCGGGGTAGCGGGGATGGGGGTACGCAGTATTTT.

V gene TRBV4-2 combines with J gene TRBJ1-5, with 9 bases matching TRBD1. Germline assignment: CDR1 LGHNA and CDR2 YNFKEQ. Trimming took 0 bases from V and 7 from J; bases not matched to a gene: 10. The CDR3 runs to 17 residues. The CDR3 nucleotides are TGTGCCAGCAGCCAAGATCGCCCGGGACAGGGTTTACAGCCCCAGCATTTT. Translation: CASSQDRPGQGLQPQHF.

This clone has only one observation. This chain connects TRBV29-1 to TRBJ1-1; D call uncertain. This CDR3 region has 12 residues. V lost 4 bases and J lost 3, with 9 bases in between. Germline V CDR1 and CDR2: SQVTM, ANQGSEA. The CDR3 nucleotides read TGCAGCGTTGTCTTCGGGGACACTGAAGCTTTCTTT. This codes for CSVVFGDTEAFF.

The chain combines TRBV7-2 with TRBJ1-5, with D possibly being TRBD1 (6 bases). CDR3 length: 14 residues. The germline V gene has CDR1 SGHTA and CDR2 FQGNSA. Trimming shortened V by 5 bases and J by 6 bases, and 14 bases separated the two germline ends. CDR3 region: CASSPGHSRQPQHF. In nucleotides, the CDR3 is TGTGCCAGCAGCCCGGGACATTCACGTCAGCCCCAGCATTTT. The full variable domain, in which reference TRBV7-2 and TRBJ1-5 provide the parts outside the CDR3, is GAGVSQSPSNKVTEKGKDVELRCDPISGHTALYWYRQSLGQGLEFLIYFQGNSAPDKSGLPSDRFSAERTGGSVSTLTIQRTQQEDSAVYLCASSPGHSRQPQHFGDGTRLSIL.

The table lists this clone with a count of one. This chain connects TRBV30 to TRBJ1-1; D is unresolved. Germline loops: CDR1 GTSNPN, CDR2 SVGIG (reference sequence). With 4 bases removed from V and 1 base from J, the gap between germline ends came to 10 bases. The length of the CDR3 is 13 residues. The CDR3 nucleotides read TGTGCCTGGAAATGGGCAGAGAACACTGAAGCTTTCTTT. Protein product: CAWKWAENTEAFF.

The chain employs TRBV6-1 and TRBJ1-1, with D tentatively TRBD1 (5 bases). CDR1 MNHNS and CDR2 SASEGT come from the germline V gene. There are 13 residues in the CDR3. Trimming took off 3 bases at V and 5 bases at J, with 10 bases between the two ends. DNA for the CDR3: TGTGCCAGCAGTGAGATGGGGGGAACTGAAGCTTTCTTT. Amino acids: CASSEMGGTEAFF.

Comment on this clone: A read error may account for a junction end that differs from germline. This chain joins TRBV30 and TRBJ1-3; D unresolved. Germline-derived CDR1 and CDR2 are GTSNPN and SVGIG (reference sequence). The CDR3 extends over 13 amino acids. The CDR3 nucleotides are TGTGCCTGGAGTGCCCCTTACCAGGCCCTATCAAATTTT. It codes for CAWSAPYQALSNF.

This clone was detected a few times. This chain links TRBV7-7 with TRBJ2-5; 7 bases align to TRBD1. Germline CDR1 is SSHAT and CDR2 is FNYEAQ (reference sequence). Losses at the gene ends were 0 bases for V and 5 bases for J; bases not matched to a gene: 3. The CDR3 sequence is 14 residues long. The chain's CDR3 is CASSLAGGRETQYF. The CDR3 DNA is TGTGCCAGCAGCTTAGCAGGGGGCAGGGAGACCCAGTACTTC.

This sequence joins TRBV28 and TRBJ2-6; possible D gene TRBD2, 5 bases. Trimming removed 2 bases from V and 0 bases from J, with 20 bases in between. The CDR3 spans 20 residues. CDR1 MDHEN and CDR2 SYDVKM come from the germline V gene. DNA for the CDR3: TGTGCCAGCAGTTTAGGAGGTTACCGACTCGGAGGCTCTGGGGCCAACGTCCTGACTTTC. Amino acids: CASSLGGYRLGGSGANVLTF. Complete variable domain (other parts from reference TRBV28 and TRBJ2-6): DVKVTQSSRYLVKRTGEKVFLECVQDMDHENMFWYRQDPGLGLRLIYFSYDVKMKEKGDIPEGYSVSREKKERFSLILESASTNQTSMYLCASSLGGYRLGGSGANVLTFGAGSRLTVL.

A few counts support this clone. The rearrangement links TRBV10-3 to TRBJ2-3, with D tentatively TRBD2 (5 bases). This CDR3 has 14 amino acids. Germline V gives CDR1 ENHRY, CDR2 SYGVKD. The V end lost 6 bases, the J end lost 2 bases, and 12 bases lay between the germline ends. The CDR3 DNA reads as TGTGCCATCAGGAAGGACTTGTACACAGATACGCAGTATTTT. This gives the protein CAIRKDLYTDTQYF.

The sample holds a few counts of this clone. This sequence joins TRBV7-9 and TRBJ1-6; 9 positions match TRBD1. This CDR3 has 14 amino acids. V was clipped by 5 bases and J by 10 bases; unmatched bases: 6. Germline V CDR1 and CDR2: SEHNR, FQNEAQ (reference sequence). The CDR3 nucleotides read TGTGCCAGCAGCCACACGACAGGGGGATCACCCCTCCACTTT. Translation: CASSHTTGGSPLHF.